Each of the 22 T cell receptor beta chains below was sequenced from the same sample in a study of cytomegalovirus exposure and HLA in healthy donors. With 60 Vbeta and 13 Jbeta primers, the PCR was carried out. Clones were sequenced by immunoSEQ multiplex PCR, and TCRdb holds only the in-frame ones, with some missing. This table lists under 150,000 clones. Specimen: PBMCs. All receptors come from a man in his forties or fifties in good health and CMV-seronegative.

CDR3 sequence: CASSPRRLDSYNEQFF. The CDR3 DNA follows: TGTGCCAGCTCACCGCGGAGACTAGACTCCTACAATGAGCAGTTCTTC. The rearrangement uses TRBV18 and TRBJ2-1; possible D gene TRBD2, 6 bases. The CDR3 spans 16 residues. The germline V gene has CDR1 KGHSH and CDR2 LQKENI. V dropped 3 bases and J dropped 0 bases, with 12 bases sitting between them.

The V and J genes are TRBV28 and TRBJ2-1; D may be TRBD2 (6 bases). The CDR3 has 14 amino acids. V lost 7 bases and J lost 3, with 13 bases in between. Germline CDR1 is MDHEN and CDR2 is SYDVKM. The CDR3 is CASTGGTVYNEQFF. The CDR3 DNA follows: TGTGCCAGCACCGGAGGGACGGTCTACAATGAGCAGTTCTTC.

This chain links TRBV6-5 with TRBJ1-1, with D hard to call. This CDR3 is built from 12 residues. Germline CDR1 is MNHEY and CDR2 is SVGAGI. V dropped 0 bases and J dropped 4 bases, with 3 bases sitting between them. The CDR3 nucleotides read TGTGCCAGCAGTTACTCGAGCACTGAAGCTTTCTTT. It specifies CASSYSSTEAFF.

The rearrangement links TRBV5-1 to TRBJ1-6; no clear D. V lost 0 bases and J lost 9, with 13 bases in between. Germline CDR1 is SGHRS and CDR2 is YFSETQ. The CDR3 contains 15 residues. CDR3 amino acids: CASSLAREIGSPLHF. In DNA form, the CDR3 reads TGCGCCAGCAGCTTGGCTCGGGAAATAGGTTCACCCCTCCACTTT.

V and J are TRBV7-2 and TRBJ1-1, with D perhaps TRBD1 (5 bases). The CDR3 totals 16 residues. Germline CDR1 SGHTA, CDR2 FQGNSA. V gave up 10 bases and J gave up 2 bases, with 23 bases separating them. CDR3 DNA sequence: TGTGCCATCCCGCGCGGGGGGAGGAATCTAAACACTGAAGCTTTCTTT. Translation: CAIPRGGRNLNTEAFF. The full variable domain, its missing parts supplied by reference TRBV7-2 and TRBJ1-1, is GAGVSQSPSNKVTEKGKDVELRCDPISGHTALYWYRQSLGQGLEFLIYFQGNSAPDKSGLPSDRFSAERTGGSVSTLTIQRTQQEDSAVYLCAIPRGGRNLNTEAFFGQGTRLTVV.

V gene TRBV5-1 combines with J gene TRBJ2-5; D perhaps matches TRBD2 (7 bases). Germline CDR1 SGHRS, CDR2 YFSETQ. The V gene lost 9 bases and the J gene lost 4 bases, with 19 bases spanning the gap. This CDR3 has 14 residues. The CDR3 sequence: CATRMRGGGETQYF. Written as DNA, the CDR3 is TGCGCCACCCGAATGAGAGGGGGGGGAGAGACCCAGTACTTC. The whole variable domain, remainder taken from reference TRBV5-1 and TRBJ2-5, is KAGVTQTPRYLIKTRGQQVTLSCSPISGHRSVSWYQQTPGQGLQFLFEYFSETQRNKGNFPGRFSGRQFSNSRSEMNVSTLELGDSALYLCATRMRGGGETQYFGPGTRLLVL.

The CDR3 DNA is TGCGCCAGCAGCCAAGACCCCCAAATCCAGCCCCAGCATTTT. Translation gives CASSQDPQIQPQHF. The gene calls are TRBV4-1 and TRBJ1-5; unclear D gene. The CDR3 is made up of 14 amino acids. Trimming took off 0 bases at V and 7 bases at J, with 10 bases between the two ends. Germline V CDR1 and CDR2: MGHRA, YSYEKL.

This sequence joins TRBV27 and TRBJ2-7, with TRBD1 as a possible D gene (6 bases). Trimming stripped 2 bases from V and 2 bases from J, with 10 bases between. Looked up from germline, CDR1 is MNHEY and CDR2 is SMNVEV (reference sequence). The CDR3 is 14 amino acids. Written as DNA, the CDR3 is TGTGCCAGCAGTTTAGAGCCAGGGGCCTACGAGCAGTACTTC. It codes for CASSLEPGAYEQYF.

In DNA, the CDR3 is TGTGCCAGCTCCTGGTACGGGAGAGGCTACGAGCAGTACTTC. Protein: CASSWYGRGYEQYF. The chain joins TRBV18 to TRBJ2-7, with D possibly matching TRBD2 (6 bases). Germline values: CDR1 KGHSH, CDR2 LQKENI. This CDR3 comprises 14 residues. V was cut by 6 bases and J by 3 bases, with 15 bases left in between.

The genes are TRBV11-2 and TRBJ1-4, with D tentatively TRBD1 (6 bases). CDR1 and CDR2 (germline): SGHAT, FQNNGV. The CDR3 covers 16 residues. Trimming stripped 1 base from V and 3 bases from J, with 12 bases between. The CDR3 nucleotides read TGTGCCAGCAGCTTAGGATACAGGGCAGCTAATGAAAAACTGTTTTTT. This encodes CASSLGYRAANEKLFF.

The V call is TRBV5-5, the J call TRBJ1-2, with D perhaps matching TRBD1 (6 bases). Per the germline V gene, CDR1 is SGHKS and CDR2 is YYEKEE (reference sequence). The CDR3 runs 15 residues. V dropped 3 bases and J dropped 5 bases, with 17 bases sitting between them. The CDR3 coding sequence is TGTGCCAGCAGCTCCCCAGGGGCCTCACATTATGGCTACACCTTC. This translates into CASSSPGASHYGYTF.

The CDR3 sequence is CATSLGGVDRYEQYF. CDR3 DNA sequence: TGTGCCACCTCCTTAGGGGGGGTTGACCGCTACGAGCAGTACTTC. V and J are TRBV28 and TRBJ2-7, with D possibly matching TRBD2 (7 bases). Germline V gives CDR1 MDHEN, CDR2 SYDVKM. The CDR3 is 15 residues long. Trimming stripped 10 bases from V and 3 bases from J, with 22 bases between. Full variable domain (outside the CDR3, taken from reference TRBV28 and TRBJ2-7): DVKVTQSSRYLVKRTGEKVFLECVQDMDHENMFWYRQDPGLGLRLIYFSYDVKMKEKGDIPEGYSVSREKKERFSLILESASTNQTSMYLCATSLGGVDRYEQYFGPGTRLTVT.

CDR3 region: CSVGEGGGIYGYTF. The CDR3 DNA is TGCAGCGTAGGGGAAGGGGGGGGAATCTATGGCTACACCTTC. The gene calls are TRBV29-1 and TRBJ1-2, with D tentatively TRBD1 (6 bases). The CDR3 loop spans 14 amino acids. Germline V gene lookup returns CDR1 SQVTM and CDR2 ANQGSEA. The V gene lost 6 bases and the J gene lost 4 bases, with 18 bases spanning the gap.

This chain links TRBV6-5 with TRBJ2-1; 12 nucleotides agree with TRBD2. Trimming took 6 bases from V and 8 from J; bases not matched to a gene: 8. The germline gives CDR1 MNHEY, CDR2 SVGAGI. The CDR3 runs to 15 residues. The CDR3 is CASSPGLAGRYEQFF. CDR3 sequence (DNA): TGTGCCAGCAGCCCCGGACTAGCGGGGCGTTATGAGCAGTTCTTC.

The genes are TRBV7-2 and TRBJ2-1; 8 bases line up with TRBD1. The germline V gene encodes CDR1 SGHTA and CDR2 FQGNSA. The CDR3 is 14 amino acids. Trimming at V came to 1 base and at J to 4 bases, leaving 0 bases not matched to a gene. CDR3 in amino acids: CASSLGDRYNEQFF. In DNA, the CDR3 is TGTGCCAGCAGCTTAGGGGACAGGTACAATGAGCAGTTCTTC.

The V call is TRBV7-2, the J call TRBJ2-1; TRBD2 is a possible D gene (5 bases). The V gene lost 3 bases and the J gene lost 12 bases, with 15 bases spanning the gap. This CDR3 region has 13 residues. Looked up from germline, CDR1 is SGHTA and CDR2 is FQGNSA. CDR3 sequence (DNA): TGTGCCAGCAGCTTTACTAGTCCCGGAGGGCAGTTCTTC. This encodes CASSFTSPGGQFF.

The rearrangement links TRBV6-5 to TRBJ2-1; 11 positions match TRBD2. Germline V gene data show CDR1 as MNHEY and CDR2 as SVGAGI. This CDR3 has 15 amino acids. With V trimmed by 6 bases and J by 9 bases, 10 bases remained unmatched. For the CDR3, the DNA is TGTGCCAGCAGACCGCGTAGCGGGGGGGCAGCTGAGCAGTTCTTC. Its translation: CASRPRSGGAAEQFF.

The chain combines TRBV9 with TRBJ2-7; 7 bases align to TRBD1. The CDR3 has 15 residues. The germline CDR1 and CDR2 sequences are SGDLS and YYNGEE. With V trimmed by 0 bases and J by 2 bases, 5 bases remained unmatched. The chain's CDR3 is CASSVALDRAYEQYF. The CDR3 bases are TGTGCCAGCAGCGTAGCCCTCGACAGGGCCTACGAGCAGTACTTC.

The chain joins TRBV5-6 to TRBJ1-2, with 7 bases aligning to TRBD1. CDR1 SGHDT and CDR2 YYEEEE come from the germline V gene. This CDR3 contains 16 residues. J lost 5 bases, V lost 1 base, and 11 bases had no gene match. The CDR3 nucleotides are TGTGCCAGCAGCTTGCCCGGGACAGAGGATCTTTATGGCTACACCTTC. This translates into CASSLPGTEDLYGYTF.

J is TRBJ2-7 and V is TRBV6-5; D possibly corresponds to TRBD1 (6 bases). CDR3 length: 15 residues. Trimming removed 0 bases from V and 3 bases from J, with 12 bases in between. Germline V gene data show CDR1 as MNHEY and CDR2 as SVGAGI. CDR3 residues: CASSYSRQANYEQYF. The DNA of the CDR3 is TGTGCCAGCAGTTACTCCAGACAGGCGAACTACGAGCAGTACTTC.

This rearrangement joins TRBV19 to TRBJ1-5; possible D gene TRBD1, 5 bases. V shed 3 bases and J shed 3 bases, with 18 bases lying between them. The CDR3 is made up of 17 amino acids. The V gene's germline CDR1 is LNHDA and CDR2 SQIVND (reference sequence). CDR3 protein: CASSMRQGLGVNQPQHF. CDR3 in DNA: TGTGCCAGTAGTATGCGGCAGGGCTTAGGGGTCAATCAGCCCCAGCATTTT.

The chain links TRBV28 to TRBJ1-2; D call uncertain. Germline CDR1 reads MDHEN; CDR2 reads SYDVKM. The V gene lost 4 bases and the J gene lost 2 bases, with 11 bases spanning the gap. CDR3 length: 14 amino acids. For the CDR3, the DNA is TGTGCCAGCAGTTCCCCTAAGCCCAACTATGGCTACACCTTC. Protein sequence: CASSSPKPNYGYTF.